The present TCR beta chain was sequenced within a study of blood T cell repertoires in COVID-19. Losses at the gene ends were 8 bases for V and 2 bases for J; bases not matched to a gene: 9. The CDR3 has 15 amino acids. The germline gives CDR1 LNHDA, CDR2 SQIVND (reference sequence). Participants' reported clinical history set cohort assignment. Recovered Cohort 3 donors showed two negative PCRs, clearance, or symptom resolution. As originally analysed: Reference gene primers were amplified, and this amplification served to estimate nucleated cell counts. Only in-frame clones appear in the TCRdb table, and some are missing; sequencing was by immunoSEQ multiplex PCR. The V and J calls and the clone size are those of that table, but D and trimming were determined from the DNA. The sample yields fewer than 250,000 clones, 80% to 85% seen once.

The sample was PBMCs or T cells enriched from blood (not recorded which). This chain links TRBV19 with TRBJ1-5; TRBD1 aligns across 7 bases. The TCR was taken from a woman aged 40 to 50 who had recovered from COVID-19. This chain's CDR3 is CASGDRAGGNQPQHF. Here the CDR3 DNA reads TGTGCCAGTGGTGACAGGGCCGGGGGCAATCAGCCCCAGCATTTT.